These 30 T cell receptor beta chains share one sample of origin, sequenced in a study of control samples from healthy donors and cancer patients. This table comes from immunoSEQ multiplex PCR, and its TCRdb copy is limited to in-frame clones, with some not included. The table lists around 130,000 clones, roughly 86% of them singletons. Material for sequencing was PBMCs. The receptors come from a man aged 45-65 years with head and neck cancer.

This rearrangement joins TRBV18 to TRBJ2-5; maybe TRBD1 (6 bases). CDR3 length equals 20 residues. V was cut by 2 bases and J by 2 bases, with 27 bases left in between. Germline assignment: CDR1 KGHSH and CDR2 LQKENI. This CDR3 is CASSPFPFAFSGHKQETQYF. As DNA, the CDR3 is TGTGCCAGCTCACCATTTCCTTTTGCTTTTTCGGGACATAAACAAGAGACCCAGTACTTC.

This chain uses TRBV15 with TRBJ2-1; no clear D. There are 15 residues in the CDR3. V lost 0 bases and J lost 6, with 12 bases in between. In germline, CDR1 is LNHNV, CDR2 YYDKDF (reference sequence). The CDR3 DNA is TGTGCCACCAGCAGAGATCCGCGCGGAATCAATGAGCAGTTCTTC. Amino acids: CATSRDPRGINEQFF. The variable domain in full, completed from reference TRBV15 and TRBJ2-1, reads DAMVIQNPRYQVTQFGKPVTLSCSQTLNHNVMYWYQQKSSQAPKLLFHYYDKDFNNEADTPDNFQSRRPNTSFCFLDIRSPGLGDTAMYLCATSRDPRGINEQFFGPGTRLTVL.

The chain couples TRBV29-1 to TRBJ2-2; no reliable D call. CDR3 length: 14 amino acids. Germline V gene lookup returns CDR1 SQVTM and CDR2 ANQGSEA. V lost 6 bases and J lost 4, with 15 bases in between. This chain's CDR3 is CSVIDLTSTGELFF. DNA of the CDR3: TGCAGCGTGATCGACCTAACGAGCACCGGGGAGCTGTTTTTT.

This chain joins TRBV7-6 and TRBJ2-7; D gene unclear. This CDR3 is 12 amino acids long. The V end was cut by 5 bases, the J end by 4 bases, with 9 bases between. CDR1 is SGHVS, CDR2 FNYEAQ, per germline. The CDR3 DNA reads as TGTGCCAGCAGCCCCAGTGTGTACGAGCAGTACTTC. Protein product: CASSPSVYEQYF. The full variable domain, completed using reference TRBV7-6 and TRBJ2-7, is GAGVSQSPRYKVTKRGQDVALRCDPISGHVSLYWYRQALGQGPEFLTYFNYEAQQDKSGLPNDRFSAERPEGSISTLTIQRTEQRDSAMYRCASSPSVYEQYFGPGTRLTVT.

The V call is TRBV19, the J call TRBJ2-1; TRBD1 matches at 7 bases. There are 15 residues in the CDR3. V gave up 3 bases and J gave up 5 bases; unmatched junction bases: 7. The germline CDR1 and CDR2 sequences are LNHDA and SQIVND (reference sequence). The CDR3 sequence: CASSMAFGQDNEQFF. CDR3 sequence (DNA): TGTGCCAGTAGTATGGCTTTTGGACAGGACAATGAGCAGTTCTTC.

The chain links TRBV4-1 to TRBJ1-3; D is ambiguous. The CDR3 contains 16 residues. Per the germline V gene, CDR1 is MGHRA and CDR2 is YSYEKL. Trimming took off 0 bases at V and 1 base at J, with 10 bases between the two ends. The CDR3 DNA follows: TGCGCCAGCAGCCAAGAATCTGGCGGTTCTGGAAACACCATATATTTT. It translates to CASSQESGGSGNTIYF.

V and J are TRBV10-2 and TRBJ1-5; D is uncertain. Trimming left V 9 bases short and J 6 bases short, with 21 bases between. The CDR3 is 15 residues long. The V gene's germline CDR1 is WSHSY and CDR2 SAAADI. CDR3 in DNA: TGCGCCAGTGCGACCCGGGAGGCGGGGAGTCAGCCCCAGCATTTT. It encodes CASATREAGSQPQHF.

The V and J genes are TRBV30 and TRBJ1-4, with 9 bases lining up with TRBD1. Unmatched junction bases numbered 8, after V lost 5 bases and J lost 1 base. Per germline, CDR1 GTSNPN and CDR2 SVGIG (reference sequence). The CDR3 is made up of 16 amino acids. For the CDR3, the DNA is TGTGCCTGGGGGACAGGGACTAGTCGAACTAATGAAAAACTGTTTTTT. Its protein product is CAWGTGTSRTNEKLFF.

The V call is TRBV19, the J call TRBJ1-1; the D is unclear. V was pared by 3 bases and J by 2 bases, with 10 bases between. The V gene's germline CDR1 is LNHDA and CDR2 SQIVND (reference sequence). The CDR3 length is 14 residues. The CDR3 protein is CASSISATNTEAFF. The DNA for the CDR3 is TGTGCCAGTAGTATCTCAGCTACAAACACTGAAGCTTTCTTT.

The DNA of the CDR3 is TGTGCCAGCCAAGGACTAGCGGTGAACACCGGGGAGCTGTTTTTT. It codes for CASQGLAVNTGELFF. The chain carries TRBV6-5 and TRBJ2-2; 10 bases fit TRBD2. The junction had 4 bases not matched to a gene; V was cut back by 8 bases and J by 1 base. In germline, CDR1 is MNHEY, CDR2 SVGAGI. CDR3 length: 15 amino acids.

This clone was observed a handful of times. The junction departs from germline at one end; a sequencing error may be responsible. The chain couples TRBV20-1 to TRBJ2-5; D might be TRBD2 (6 bases). The CDR3 covers 11 residues. Germline-derived CDR1 and CDR2 are DFQATT and SNEGSKA (reference sequence). CDR3 residues: CSAAGTPRFHF. CDR3 in DNA: TGCAGTGCCGCAGGGACTCCCAGGTTCCACTTC.

The rearrangement uses TRBV5-1 and TRBJ1-3, with D uncertain. The CDR3 covers 14 residues. Trimming pared 8 bases from V and 0 bases from J, leaving 12 bases between. The germline V gene has CDR1 SGHRS and CDR2 YFSETQ. The chain's CDR3 is CASHPQDSGNTIYF. CDR3 DNA: TGCGCCAGTCACCCGCAAGACTCTGGAAACACCATATATTTT.

This chain links TRBV10-2 with TRBJ2-1, with D perhaps matching TRBD2 (6 bases). The CDR3 contains 14 residues. The V and J ends lost 5 bases and 7 bases respectively, with 15 bases between them. Germline V gives CDR1 WSHSY, CDR2 SAAADI. The CDR3 sequence: CASSSETRGNEQFF. The CDR3 DNA follows: TGCGCCAGCAGTTCTGAGACTAGAGGAAATGAGCAGTTCTTC.

The chain links TRBV4-1 to TRBJ2-1, with a weak D call TRBD1 (6 bases). The ends were cut back, 5 bases at V and 2 bases at J, with 13 bases in the middle. Germline V gene lookup returns CDR1 MGHRA and CDR2 YSYEKL. CDR3 size: 15 residues. The CDR3 sequence is CASSTRTEPYNEQFF. For the CDR3, the DNA is TGCGCCAGCAGCACGAGGACAGAACCCTACAATGAGCAGTTCTTC.

The J gene is TRBJ2-3, the V gene TRBV27; weak D call: TRBD2 (6 bases). The CDR3 has 16 residues. The ends were cut back, 1 base at V and 1 base at J, with 12 bases in the middle. Germline lookup yields CDR1 MNHEY and CDR2 SMNVEV (reference sequence). The CDR3 sequence is CASSLFPGVGTDTQYF. In DNA form, the CDR3 reads TGTGCCAGCAGTTTATTTCCGGGAGTGGGCACAGATACGCAGTATTTT.

The V and J genes are TRBV29-1 and TRBJ2-3; 10 positions match TRBD2. With 4 bases clipped from V and 3 bases from J, the junction kept 7 bases outside the gene matches. Germline V gene sequence: CDR1 SQVTM, CDR2 ANQGSEA. This CDR3 comprises 15 residues. Here the CDR3 reads CSVAQRGGITDTQYF. The CDR3 nucleotides are TGCAGCGTTGCCCAGCGGGGGGGTATTACAGATACGCAGTATTTT.

The chain joins TRBV5-4 to TRBJ1-1; 8 nucleotides line up with TRBD1. After removal of 6 bases from V and 1 base from J, the junction contained 5 bases not matched to a gene. In germline, CDR1 is SGHNT, CDR2 YYREEE (reference sequence). CDR3 length: 14 residues. DNA of the CDR3: TGTGCCAGCACCCTTGACAGGGGGAACACTGAAGCTTTCTTT. This gives the protein CASTLDRGNTEAFF.

This clone was counted a few times. The chain has TRBV2 and TRBJ2-1, with a possible D match to TRBD1 (6 bases). The CDR3 spans 15 residues. V shed 7 bases and J shed 1 base, with 14 bases lying between them. Looked up from germline, CDR1 is SNHLY and CDR2 is FYNNEI. The CDR3 region has the DNA TGTGCCAGCAAGTCCCGGGACAATTCCTACAATGAGCAGTTCTTC. This codes for CASKSRDNSYNEQFF.

V and J are TRBV6-5 and TRBJ2-2; 7 bases agree with TRBD1. V lost 6 bases and J lost 8; bases outside the gene matches: 15. The CDR3 has 16 amino acids. Germline V gives CDR1 MNHEY, CDR2 SVGAGI. The CDR3 here is CASRYRQGVTSGELFF. DNA for the CDR3: TGTGCCAGCAGGTACCGACAGGGAGTCACCTCTGGGGAGCTGTTTTTT.

J is TRBJ1-4 and V is TRBV19, with D perhaps matching TRBD1 (5 bases). The germline V gene encodes CDR1 LNHDA and CDR2 SQIVND (reference sequence). V shed 6 bases and J shed 7 bases, with 15 bases lying between them. The CDR3 covers 14 residues. CDR3 DNA sequence: TGTGCCAGTAGCCTACGGGGCCTAGTTGAAAAACTGTTTTTT. It specifies CASSLRGLVEKLFF.

The J gene is TRBJ2-1, the V gene TRBV9; no clear D gene. Germline loops: CDR1 SGDLS, CDR2 YYNGEE. The CDR3 is 13 residues long. V was pared by 4 bases and J by 10 bases, with 15 bases between. The CDR3 loop reads CASSSDLVEEQFF. The CDR3 DNA follows: TGTGCCAGCAGCTCAGACTTGGTGGAGGAGCAGTTCTTC.

The gene calls are TRBV30 and TRBJ2-1, with D tentatively TRBD1 (6 bases). The CDR3 is 13 amino acids. Germline values: CDR1 GTSNPN, CDR2 SVGIG (reference sequence). V dropped 1 base and J dropped 12 bases, with 16 bases sitting between them. The CDR3: CAWSASRGGWQFF. CDR3 sequence (DNA): TGTGCCTGGAGTGCCAGCAGGGGTGGATGGCAGTTCTTC. The full variable domain, completed using reference TRBV30 and TRBJ2-1, is SQTIHQWPATLVQPVGSPLSLECTVEGTSNPNLYWYRQAAGRGLQLLFYSVGIGQISSEVPQNLSASRPQDRQFILSSKKLLLSDSGFYLCAWSASRGGWQFFGPGTRLTVL.

The chain combines TRBV5-1 with TRBJ1-4; a weak D match, TRBD1 (5 bases). The CDR3 is made up of 16 amino acids. V dropped 1 base and J dropped 8 bases, with 18 bases sitting between them. The germline CDR1 and CDR2 sequences are SGHRS and YFSETQ. The CDR3 coding sequence is TGCGCCAGCAGCTTGAATGGAGGTCAGGGAGGGGAAAAACTGTTTTTT. The encoded protein is CASSLNGGQGGEKLFF. Variable domain in full (rest from reference TRBV5-1 and TRBJ1-4): KAGVTQTPRYLIKTRGQQVTLSCSPISGHRSVSWYQQTPGQGLQFLFEYFSETQRNKGNFPGRFSGRQFSNSRSEMNVSTLELGDSALYLCASSLNGGQGGEKLFFGSGTQLSVL.

This sequence joins TRBV19 and TRBJ2-3, with 9 bases that match TRBD1. This CDR3 spans 13 amino acids. The germline CDR1 and CDR2 sequences are LNHDA and SQIVND (reference sequence). The J segment lost 5 bases and the V segment lost 8 bases, leaving 5 bases of the junction unmatched. CDR3 sequence (DNA): TGTGCCAGTGGTGGACAGGGGCAAGATACGCAGTATTTT. Encoded protein: CASGGQGQDTQYF.

The chain joins TRBV29-1 to TRBJ2-3; D not certain. CDR1 is SQVTM and CDR2 is ANQGSEA in the germline V gene. V lost 6 bases to trimming and J lost 3 bases, with 16 bases between them. The CDR3 has 14 residues. This CDR3 reads CSVSRGETTDTQYF. The CDR3 bases are TGCAGCGTCAGCCGTGGGGAAACGACAGATACGCAGTATTTT.

J is TRBJ2-7 and V is TRBV24-1; D perhaps matches TRBD2 (5 bases). The CDR3 has 12 residues. The V end lost 4 bases, the J end lost 7 bases, and 10 bases lay between the germline ends. Germline V gene lookup returns CDR1 KGHDR and CDR2 SFDVKD. This chain's CDR3 is CATSEDRGEQYF. The CDR3 DNA sequence: TGTGCCACCAGTGAGGACCGGGGAGAGCAGTACTTC.

V and J are TRBV10-2 and TRBJ1-3, with a tentative D call TRBD1 (6 bases). The CDR3 has 16 residues. Germline V gene lookup returns CDR1 WSHSY and CDR2 SAAADI. The V end lost 3 bases, the J end lost 4 bases, and 16 bases lay between the germline ends. The DNA for the CDR3 is TGCGCCAGCAGTGAAAGTGGGGGCAGGGTCGGAAACACCATATATTTT. Translated: CASSESGGRVGNTIYF.

This rearrangement joins TRBV11-2 to TRBJ2-3; D is unclear. The CDR3 sequence is 13 residues long. CDR1 and CDR2 from the germline V gene are SGHAT and FQNNGV. V gave up 2 bases and J gave up 0 bases, with 3 bases separating them. CDR3 amino acids: CASSLPSTDTQYF. The CDR3 DNA follows: TGTGCCAGCAGCTTACCTAGCACAGATACGCAGTATTTT. The full variable domain, its missing parts supplied by reference TRBV11-2 and TRBJ2-3, is EAGVAQSPRYKIIEKRQSVAFWCNPISGHATLYWYQQILGQGPKLLIQFQNNGVVDDSQLPKDRFSAERLKGVDSTLKIQPAKLEDSAVYLCASSLPSTDTQYFGPGTRLTVL.

The V and J genes are TRBV27 and TRBJ1-5; D is uncertain. Trimming shortened V by 3 bases and J by 7 bases, and 10 bases separated the two germline ends. Germline lookup yields CDR1 MNHEY and CDR2 SMNVEV (reference sequence). CDR3 length equals 13 residues. The CDR3 sequence: CASSFSREQPQHF. CDR3 sequence (DNA): TGTGCCAGCAGTTTTTCGAGGGAACAGCCCCAGCATTTT.

The J gene is TRBJ2-7, the V gene TRBV4-1; no clear D gene. This CDR3 comprises 13 residues. V was shortened by 1 base and J by 6 bases, with 10 bases between the two germline ends. Germline CDR1 and CDR2: MGHRA and YSYEKL. The CDR3 DNA is TGCGCCAGCAGCCAAGGTAGGGTTGGCGAGCAGTACTTC. Translated, it gives CASSQGRVGEQYF.